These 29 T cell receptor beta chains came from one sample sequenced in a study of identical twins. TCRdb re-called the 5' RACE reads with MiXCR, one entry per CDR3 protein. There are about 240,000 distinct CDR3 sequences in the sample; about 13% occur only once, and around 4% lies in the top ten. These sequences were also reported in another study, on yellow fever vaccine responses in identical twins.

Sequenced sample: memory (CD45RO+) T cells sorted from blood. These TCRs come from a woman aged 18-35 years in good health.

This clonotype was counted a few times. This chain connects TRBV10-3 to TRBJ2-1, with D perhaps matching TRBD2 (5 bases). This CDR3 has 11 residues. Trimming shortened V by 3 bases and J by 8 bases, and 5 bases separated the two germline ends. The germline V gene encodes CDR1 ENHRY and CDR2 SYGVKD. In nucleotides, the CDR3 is TGTGCCATCAGTGACGGGGATGAGCAGTTCTTC. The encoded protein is CAISDGDEQFF.

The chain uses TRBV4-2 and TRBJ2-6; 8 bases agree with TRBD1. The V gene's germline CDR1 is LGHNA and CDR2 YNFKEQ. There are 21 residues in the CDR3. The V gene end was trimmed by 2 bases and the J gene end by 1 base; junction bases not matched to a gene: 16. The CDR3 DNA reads TGTGCCAGCAGCCAACCCACCACCTGGGGACAGGATGGATCTGGGGCCAACGTCCTGACTTTC. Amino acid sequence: CASSQPTTWGQDGSGANVLTF.

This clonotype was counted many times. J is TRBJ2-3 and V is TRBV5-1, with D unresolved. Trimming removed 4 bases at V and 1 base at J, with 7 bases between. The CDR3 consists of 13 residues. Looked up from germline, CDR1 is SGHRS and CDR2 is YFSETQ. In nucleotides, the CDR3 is TGCGCCAGCAGCAGACTGGGCACAGATACGCAGTATTTT. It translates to CASSRLGTDTQYF. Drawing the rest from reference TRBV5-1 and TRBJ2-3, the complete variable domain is KAGVTQTPRYLIKTRGQQVTLSCSPISGHRSVSWYQQTPGQGLQFLFEYFSETQRNKGNFPGRFSGRQFSNSRSEMNVSTLELGDSALYLCASSRLGTDTQYFGPGTRLTVL.

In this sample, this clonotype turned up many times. The CDR3 DNA sequence: TGTGCCAGCAGTTTATCCTGGAGGAATGGGACCCAGTACTTC. It translates to CASSLSWRNGTQYF. This sequence joins TRBV12-3 or TRBV12-4 and TRBJ2-5; TRBD2 might be the D (5 bases). The germline V and J ends were trimmed by 2 bases and 7 bases, with 14 bases remaining between them. The CDR3 runs 14 residues.

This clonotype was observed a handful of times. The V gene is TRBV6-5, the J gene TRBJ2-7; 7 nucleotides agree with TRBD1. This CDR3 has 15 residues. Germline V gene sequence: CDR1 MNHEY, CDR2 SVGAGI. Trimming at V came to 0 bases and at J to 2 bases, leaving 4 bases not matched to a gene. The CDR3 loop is CASSYSAGGPYEQYF. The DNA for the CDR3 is TGTGCCAGCAGTTACTCGGCAGGGGGTCCCTACGAGCAGTACTTC.

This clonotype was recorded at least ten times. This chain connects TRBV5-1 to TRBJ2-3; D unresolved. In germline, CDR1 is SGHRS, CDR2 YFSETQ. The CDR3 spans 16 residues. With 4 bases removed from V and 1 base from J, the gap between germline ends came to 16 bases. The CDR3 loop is CASSTDGVSRTDTQYF. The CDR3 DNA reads TGCGCCAGCAGCACCGACGGTGTTTCTCGCACAGATACGCAGTATTTT. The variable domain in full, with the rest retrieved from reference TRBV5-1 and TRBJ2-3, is KAGVTQTPRYLIKTRGQQVTLSCSPISGHRSVSWYQQTPGQGLQFLFEYFSETQRNKGNFPGRFSGRQFSNSRSEMNVSTLELGDSALYLCASSTDGVSRTDTQYFGPGTRLTVL.

Here the CDR3 reads CASSLVFNNPPEAFF. CDR3 nucleotide sequence: TGTGCCAGCAGCTTAGTATTTAACAACCCCCCTGAAGCTTTCTTT. This chain uses TRBV7-8 with TRBJ1-1; D not certain. The germline V and J ends were trimmed by 1 base and 6 bases, with 15 bases remaining between them. Germline assignment: CDR1 SGHVS and CDR2 FQNEAQ. The CDR3 has 15 amino acids.

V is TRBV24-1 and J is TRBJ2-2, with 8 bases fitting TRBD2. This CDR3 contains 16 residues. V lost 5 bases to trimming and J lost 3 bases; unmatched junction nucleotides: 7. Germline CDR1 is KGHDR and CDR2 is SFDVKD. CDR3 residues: CATSASVRGDTGELFF. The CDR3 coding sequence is TGTGCCACCAGTGCTTCGGTGCGGGGGGACACCGGGGAGCTGTTTTTT.

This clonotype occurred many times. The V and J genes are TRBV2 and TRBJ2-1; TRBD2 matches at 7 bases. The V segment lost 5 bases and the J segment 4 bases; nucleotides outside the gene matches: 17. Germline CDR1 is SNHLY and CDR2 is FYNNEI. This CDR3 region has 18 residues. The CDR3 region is CASSNRDYVSLYYNEQFF. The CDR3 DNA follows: TGTGCCAGCAGTAACCGGGACTACGTATCCCTATATTACAATGAGCAGTTCTTC. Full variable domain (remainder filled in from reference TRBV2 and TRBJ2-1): EPEVTQTPSHQVTQMGQEVILRCVPISNHLYFYWYRQILGQKVEFLVSFYNNEISEKSEIFDDQFSVERPDGSNFTLKIRSTKLEDSAMYFCASSNRDYVSLYYNEQFFGPGTRLTVL.

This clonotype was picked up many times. CDR3 coding DNA: TGTGCCATCAGTCCCCGGGAGGGTGGAGGCGAGACCCAGTACTTC. Translating gives CAISPREGGGETQYF. The chain employs TRBV10-3 and TRBJ2-5, with 8 bases aligning to TRBD2. The trim removed 5 bases at V and 5 bases at J, leaving 10 bases unmatched. CDR3 size: 15 residues. Per the germline V gene, CDR1 is ENHRY and CDR2 is SYGVKD.

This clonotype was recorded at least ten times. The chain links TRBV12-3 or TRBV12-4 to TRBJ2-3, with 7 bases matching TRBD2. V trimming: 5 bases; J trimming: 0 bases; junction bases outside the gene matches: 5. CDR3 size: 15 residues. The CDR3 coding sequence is TGTGCCAGCAGTCTCCTAGCGGCTAGCACAGATACGCAGTATTTT. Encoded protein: CASSLLAASTDTQYF.

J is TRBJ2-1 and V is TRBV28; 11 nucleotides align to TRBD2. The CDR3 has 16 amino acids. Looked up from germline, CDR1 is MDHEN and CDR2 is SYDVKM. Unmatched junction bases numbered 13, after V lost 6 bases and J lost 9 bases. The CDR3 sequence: CASRPLPGLAAGEQFF. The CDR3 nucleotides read TGTGCCAGCAGACCCCTCCCGGGACTAGCGGCAGGTGAGCAGTTCTTC.

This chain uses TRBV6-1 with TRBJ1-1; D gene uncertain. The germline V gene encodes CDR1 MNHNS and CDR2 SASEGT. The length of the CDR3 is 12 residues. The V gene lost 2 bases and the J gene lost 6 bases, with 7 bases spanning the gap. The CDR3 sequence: CASSEKRAEAFF. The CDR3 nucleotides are TGTGCCAGCAGTGAAAAGAGGGCTGAAGCTTTCTTT.

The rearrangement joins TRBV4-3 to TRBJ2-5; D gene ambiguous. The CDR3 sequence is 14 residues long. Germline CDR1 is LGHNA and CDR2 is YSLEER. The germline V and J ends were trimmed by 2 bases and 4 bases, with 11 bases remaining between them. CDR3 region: CASSQNPLTETQYF. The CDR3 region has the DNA TGCGCCAGCAGCCAAAATCCGCTTACAGAGACCCAGTACTTC.

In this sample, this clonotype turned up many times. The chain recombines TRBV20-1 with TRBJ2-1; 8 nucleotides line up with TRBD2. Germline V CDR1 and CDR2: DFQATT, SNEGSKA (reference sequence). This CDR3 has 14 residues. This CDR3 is CRSFGLAAYNEQFF. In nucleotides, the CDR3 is TGCAGATCATTCGGACTAGCAGCTTACAATGAGCAGTTCTTC.

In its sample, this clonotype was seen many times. Here the CDR3 reads CATSPGRDTDTQYF. CDR3 bases: TGTGCCACCAGCCCGGGACGGGACACAGATACGCAGTATTTT. The gene calls are TRBV15 and TRBJ2-3; the D call may be TRBD1 or TRBD2 (5 bases each). Per the germline V gene, CDR1 is LNHNV and CDR2 is YYDKDF (reference sequence). The CDR3 is made up of 14 amino acids. Trimming cost V 5 bases and J 2 bases, with 11 bases left between them.

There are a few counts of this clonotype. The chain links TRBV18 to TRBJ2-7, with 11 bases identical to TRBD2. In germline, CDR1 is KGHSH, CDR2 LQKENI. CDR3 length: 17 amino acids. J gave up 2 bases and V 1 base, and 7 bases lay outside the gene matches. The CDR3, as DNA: TGTGCCAGCTCACCACAGACTAGCGGGGCAAACCCCTACGAGCAGTACTTC. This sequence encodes CASSPQTSGANPYEQYF.

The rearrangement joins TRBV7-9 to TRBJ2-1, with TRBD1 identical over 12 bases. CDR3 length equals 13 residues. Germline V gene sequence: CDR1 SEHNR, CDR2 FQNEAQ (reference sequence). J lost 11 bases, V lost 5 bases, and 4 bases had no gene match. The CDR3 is CASSGTGGVKQFF. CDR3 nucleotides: TGTGCCAGCAGCGGGACAGGGGGCGTTAAGCAGTTCTTC.

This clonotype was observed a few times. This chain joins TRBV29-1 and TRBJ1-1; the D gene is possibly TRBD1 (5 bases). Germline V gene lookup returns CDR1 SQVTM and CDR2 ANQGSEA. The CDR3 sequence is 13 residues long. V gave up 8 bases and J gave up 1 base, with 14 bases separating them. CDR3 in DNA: TGCAGCTACGCTGGGGGGACGAACACTGAAGCTTTCTTT. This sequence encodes CSYAGGTNTEAFF. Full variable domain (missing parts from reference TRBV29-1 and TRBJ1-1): SAVISQKPSRDICQRGTSLTIQCQVDSQVTMMFWYRQQPGQSLTLIATANQGSEATYESGFVIDKFPISRPNLTFSTLTVSNMSPEDSSIYLCSYAGGTNTEAFFGQGTRLTVV.

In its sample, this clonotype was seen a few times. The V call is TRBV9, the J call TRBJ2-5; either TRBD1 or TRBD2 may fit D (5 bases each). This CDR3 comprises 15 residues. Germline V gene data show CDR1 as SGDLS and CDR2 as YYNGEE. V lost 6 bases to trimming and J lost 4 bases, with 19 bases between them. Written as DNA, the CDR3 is TGTGCCAGCAACCGAGGTGGGGGAAGCGGAGAGACCCAGTACTTC. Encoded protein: CASNRGGGSGETQYF.

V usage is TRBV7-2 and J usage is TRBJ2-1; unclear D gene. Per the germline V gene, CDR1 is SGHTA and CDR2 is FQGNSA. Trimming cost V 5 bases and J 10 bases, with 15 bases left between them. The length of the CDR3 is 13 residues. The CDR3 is CASSRRTTEEQFF. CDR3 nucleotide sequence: TGTGCCAGCAGCCGCCGTACGACGGAGGAGCAGTTCTTC.

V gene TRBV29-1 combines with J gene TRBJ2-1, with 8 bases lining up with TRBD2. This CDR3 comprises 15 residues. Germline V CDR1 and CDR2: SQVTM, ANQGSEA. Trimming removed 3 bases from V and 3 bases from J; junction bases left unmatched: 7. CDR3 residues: CSVERLAGFYNEQFF. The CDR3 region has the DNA TGCAGCGTTGAGAGGCTAGCGGGCTTCTACAATGAGCAGTTCTTC.

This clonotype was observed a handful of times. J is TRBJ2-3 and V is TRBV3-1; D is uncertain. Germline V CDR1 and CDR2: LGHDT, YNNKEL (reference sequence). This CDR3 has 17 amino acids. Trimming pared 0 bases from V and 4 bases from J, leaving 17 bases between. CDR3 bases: TGTGCCAGCAGCCAAGATGTTCCGCGTGAAGGTGCAGATACGCAGTATTTT. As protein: CASSQDVPREGADTQYF.

The CDR3 here is CSAPSAGGREKLFF. For the CDR3, the DNA is TGCAGTGCTCCATCGGCGGGTGGGCGGGAAAAACTGTTTTTT. V and J are TRBV20-1 and TRBJ1-4; D ambiguous. Germline V gene data show CDR1 as DFQATT and CDR2 as SNEGSKA (reference sequence). This CDR3 has 14 amino acids. Trimming left V 5 bases short and J 8 bases short, with 18 bases between.

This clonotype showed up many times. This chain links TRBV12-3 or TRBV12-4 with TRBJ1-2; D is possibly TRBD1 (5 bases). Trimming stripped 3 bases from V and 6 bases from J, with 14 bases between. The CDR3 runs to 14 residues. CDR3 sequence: CASSFSSGGHGYTF. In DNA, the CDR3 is TGTGCCAGCAGTTTTAGCAGCGGGGGACATGGCTACACCTTC.

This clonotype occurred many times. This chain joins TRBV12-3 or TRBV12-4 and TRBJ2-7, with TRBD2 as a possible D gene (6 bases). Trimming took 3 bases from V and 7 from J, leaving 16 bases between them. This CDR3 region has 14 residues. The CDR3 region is CASSFETRRGEQYF. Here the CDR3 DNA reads TGTGCCAGCAGTTTTGAGACGCGCCGGGGGGAGCAGTACTTC.

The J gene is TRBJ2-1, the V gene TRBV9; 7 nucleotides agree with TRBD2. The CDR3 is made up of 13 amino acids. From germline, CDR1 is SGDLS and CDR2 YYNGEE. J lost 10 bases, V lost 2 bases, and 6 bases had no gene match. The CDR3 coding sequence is TGTGCCAGCAGCGTTACGGAGCGGGAAGAGCAGTTCTTC. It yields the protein CASSVTEREEQFF.

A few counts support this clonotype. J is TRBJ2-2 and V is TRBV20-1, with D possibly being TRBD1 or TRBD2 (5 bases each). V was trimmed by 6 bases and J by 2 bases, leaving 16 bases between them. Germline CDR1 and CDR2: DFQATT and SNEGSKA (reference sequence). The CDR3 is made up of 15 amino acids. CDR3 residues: CSAPPGTANTGELFF. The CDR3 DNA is TGCAGTGCCCCCCCCGGGACCGCAAACACCGGGGAGCTGTTTTTT.

The CDR3 region has the DNA TGTGCCAGCAGTGCGGGACCCCCTGCCGAGCAGTACTTC. Translating gives CASSAGPPAEQYF. The rearrangement links TRBV5-6 to TRBJ2-7; tentatively, D is TRBD2 (6 bases). Germline CDR1 SGHDT, CDR2 YYEEEE. The CDR3 spans 13 residues. Trimming pared 5 bases from V and 6 bases from J, leaving 15 bases between.